This TCR beta chain was sequenced during a study of T-cell reconstitution after alpha-beta-depleted transplantation in children (TCRdb year 2016). Study-wide context: Using TCR repertoire profiling, the study followed T-cell immune reconstitution in a quantitative way in children after TCRalphabeta/CD19-depleted allogeneic hematopoietic cell transplantation.

Trimming costs V 2 bases and J 3 bases, and their ends lie 11 bases apart. The CDR3, cysteine through phenylalanine, is 14 amino acids long. Of all the DNA, just the CDR3 is kept, 42 bases in frame from base 1. In the germline V gene (reference sequence), CDR1 corresponds to GTSNPN and CDR2 to SVGIG. This clonotype was counted only a few times. The clone's antigen remains unknown. Base quality data are lacking; no much larger clone is found one base away. Preparation of the library involved PCR. The instrument was an Illumina HiSeq 2500. TCR library preparation used molecular barcoding, with unique molecular identifiers applied to normalize quantification of the TCRbeta repertoire. Using fastp at Q25 and MiXCR, TCRdb reprocessed the public reads and kept productive beta chains. Entries are consolidated by CDR3 protein sequence, retaining the most common genes and DNA. The sample table contains some 490,000 distinct CDR3 sequences; only one count was recorded for 9.5% to 15% of them. Around 6.1% of the sample rests with the top ten.

The clonotype comes from a human donor who donated a stem cell graft to a child with combined immunodeficiency. The sample in question was PBMCs from the stem cell graft donor, obtained from the stem cell graft. The chain uses TRBV30 and TRBJ1-5, with no confident D gene call. The DNA sequence follows: TGTGCCTGGAGTTTGGATACAGTCAATCAGCCCCAGCATTTT. This codes for CAWSLDTVNQPQHF.